These T cell receptor beta chains were read from a single sample in a study of blood T cell repertoires in COVID-19. Sequencing used immunoSEQ multiplex PCR; TCRdb keeps in-frame clones, though not all of them. Of about 180,000 clones listed, roughly four fifths were seen once; the top ten hold around 7.3%. The sample comprised peripheral blood. The receptors originated from a woman between 65 and 79 years old with COVID-19, enrolled during active disease. Each CDR3 is given with its conserved first and last residue. The D gene is left open where the match is weak. The size of a clone is reported for some rows only, either as once, few or many, or as a class for expanded clones.

>TRBV20-1|TRBJ2-3|.|TRBD2|14
CSASDSGGGHTQYF
TGCAGTGCTAGTGATAGCGGGGGCGGCCATACGCAGTATTTT
>TRBV5-6|TRBJ1-1|.|.|11
CASSLEDEAFF
TGTGCCAGCAGCTTAGAGGATGAAGCTTTCTTT
>TRBV29-1|TRBJ2-1|.|TRBD2|13
CSVENSAGGEQFF
TGCAGCGTTGAAAACTCAGCGGGGGGTGAGCAGTTCTTC
>TRBV7-9|TRBJ2-4|.|.|16
CASTNWGGGDKNIQYF
TGTGCCAGCACCAATTGGGGGGGCGGAGATAAAAACATTCAGTACTTC
>TRBV2|TRBJ1-1|.|.|13
CASSAGVVAEAFF
TGTGCCAGCAGTGCAGGGGTTGTCGCTGAAGCTTTCTTT
>TRBV7-2|TRBJ1-5|.|.|13
CASSPDRFQPQHF
TGTGCCAGCAGCCCCGACAGGTTTCAGCCCCAGCATTTT
>TRBV6-5|TRBJ2-2|few|.|14
CASSLSGNTGELFF
TGTGCCAGCAGCCTTAGCGGGAACACCGGGGAGCTGTTTTTT
>TRBV12-5|TRBJ2-2|.|.|15
CASGLIQGLAGELFF
TGTGCTAGTGGTTTAATACAGGGTCTTGCCGGGGAGCTGTTTTTT
>TRBV3-1/TRBV3-2|TRBJ2-3|.|TRBD2|18
CASSQGRGTSGFTDTQYF
TGTGCCAGCAGCCAAGGTCGAGGCACTAGCGGTTTCACAGATACGCAGTATTTT
>TRBV28|TRBJ1-1|few|.|15
CASSLGGVANTEAFF
TGTGCCAGCAGTTTAGGTGGAGTAGCGAACACTGAAGCTTTCTTT
>TRBV11-3|TRBJ2-7|.|TRBD1|15
CASSRSGTDSYEQYF
TGTGCCAGCAGCCGATCCGGGACAGATTCCTACGAGCAGTACTTC
>TRBV5-8|TRBJ2-3|.|.|14
CASSLGPGTDTQYF
TGTGCCAGCAGCTTGGGCCCGGGGACAGATACGCAGTATTTT
>TRBV27|TRBJ2-5|.|.|11
CASGLSSTQYF
TGTGCCAGCGGGCTGAGTTCGACCCAGTACTTC
>TRBV28|TRBJ2-1|.|TRBD2|15
CASSLTLAEYNEQFF
TGTGCCAGCAGTTTAACACTAGCGGAGTACAATGAGCAGTTCTTC
>TRBV12-3/TRBV12-4|TRBJ1-1|.|.|13
CASSLMGGTEAFF
TGTGCCAGCAGTTTAATGGGGGGCACTGAAGCTTTCTTT
>TRBV14|TRBJ2-5|.|.|15
CASSLLRGTQETQYF
TGTGCCAGCAGCCTCCTCCGGGGGACCCAAGAGACCCAGTACTTC
>TRBV7-3|TRBJ2-1|.|.|16
CASSLGSSTSYNEQFF
TGTGCCAGCAGCTTAGGGTCTAGCACTTCTTACAATGAGCAGTTCTTC